Included here is one TCR beta chain sequence, with context. Its antigen is currently unknown. Alopecia areata patients provided lesional scalp punch biopsies and peripheral blood, both collected for the study. PBMCs yielded sorted CD4+ and CD8+ T cells. This sample was taken from a study of CD8+ T cells in alopecia areata. Overall study context: Tofacitinib ran 6 to 18 months, followed by 6 months off drug. Points from the study as a whole: Sequence data from scalp samples additionally include resident alphabeta T cells of normal skin.

Germline V gene sequence: CDR1 SNHLY, CDR2 FYNNEI. The CDR3 sequence is 12 residues long. Trimming took off 2 bases at V and 6 bases at J, with 7 bases between the two ends. The sequencing template was cDNA reverse transcribed from extracted RNA. Assay: immunoSEQ multiplex PCR; the TCRdb copy retains only in-frame clones and omits some. Of a few hundred thousand clones detected, roughly two thirds appear once; the ten largest clones hold approximately 1.2%. The input for sequencing was CD4+ T cells sorted from blood, taken at week 0. The TCR comes from a human donor with alopecia areata. The chain carries TRBV2 and TRBJ1-1; D gene unclear. DNA for the CDR3: TGTGCCAGCAGTGAAAATCAGCCTGAAGCTTTCTTT. This sequence encodes CASSENQPEAFF. The full variable domain, in which reference TRBV2 and TRBJ1-1 provide the parts outside the CDR3, is EPEVTQTPSHQVTQMGQEVILRCVPISNHLYFYWYRQILGQKVEFLVSFYNNEISEKSEIFDDQFSVERPDGSNFTLKIRSTKLEDSAMYFCASSENQPEAFFGQGTRLTVV.